Following are 8 T cell receptor beta chains from one sample sequenced in a study of radiotherapy plus CTLA-4 blockade in lung cancer (dated by TCRdb to 2016 to 2018). The library was obtained by the immunoSEQ multiplex PCR assay. This is the immuneACCESS table as TCRdb keeps it, with only in-frame sequences that have V and J called. A part of the clones is gone; compared with another copy, unresolved V genes explain less than half, and the rest is unexplained. The sample table contains more than 75,000 clones; only one count was recorded for about four fifths of them. The top ten clonotypes cover roughly 23% of the sample. This specimen was peripheral blood, taken from a patient treated with radiotherapy plus ipilimumab. The origin of the receptors is a human donor with non-small cell lung cancer that progressed on radiotherapy plus ipilimumab.

V is TRBV2 and J is TRBJ2-7; no definite D call. The CDR3 covers 11 residues. Per germline, CDR1 SNHLY and CDR2 FYNNEI. V lost 7 bases, J lost 5 bases, and 9 bases lay in between. The CDR3 region is CASNWAHEQYV. The DNA for the CDR3 is TGTGCCAGCAACTGGGCCCACGAGCAGTACGTC.

The table lists this clone with a few counts. This chain connects TRBV2 to TRBJ2-1, with 7 bases identical to TRBD2. V gave up 9 bases and J gave up 5 bases; unmatched junction bases: 7. This CDR3 is 13 amino acids long. Germline V gives CDR1 SNHLY, CDR2 FYNNEI. The chain's CDR3 is CASGLEPDNEQFF. The CDR3 nucleotides read TGTGCCAGTGGACTAGAACCCGACAATGAGCAGTTCTTC.

The chain uses TRBV28 and TRBJ1-5, with D maybe TRBD1 (5 bases). The germline V gene encodes CDR1 MDHEN and CDR2 SYDVKM. This CDR3 comprises 15 residues. Between the trimmed V and J ends, which lost 6 bases and 3 bases, there was a span of 15 bases. The chain's CDR3 is CASSVRQSVNQPQHF. The DNA of the CDR3 is TGTGCCAGCAGCGTCAGACAGTCGGTCAATCAGCCCCAGCATTTT.

This clone appeared a single time. The chain couples TRBV6-1 to TRBJ1-3; D gene uncertain. The CDR3 loop spans 16 amino acids. Germline V CDR1 and CDR2: MNHNS, SASEGT. Trimming pared 2 bases from V and 0 bases from J, leaving 11 bases between. CDR3 sequence: CASSESAFYSGNTIYF. The CDR3 DNA reads as TGTGCCAGCAGTGAATCGGCCTTCTACTCTGGAAACACCATATATTTT.

This chain uses TRBV7-9 with TRBJ2-1, with unresolved D. Trimming removed 1 base from V and 6 bases from J, with 10 bases in between. The CDR3 is 14 amino acids. Germline CDR1 SEHNR, CDR2 FQNEAQ (reference sequence). The CDR3: CASSLVPSSNEQFF. The CDR3 coding sequence is TGTGCCAGCAGCTTAGTTCCCAGCAGCAATGAGCAGTTCTTC.

This chain connects TRBV5-1 to TRBJ2-1; D gene uncertain. The CDR3 length is 15 residues. From germline, CDR1 is SGHRS and CDR2 YFSETQ. V was shortened by 0 bases and J by 6 bases, with 13 bases between the two germline ends. In DNA, the CDR3 is TGCGCCAGCAGCTTGGGCGGAAGCAAGGGCAATGAGCAGTTCTTC. Encoded protein: CASSLGGSKGNEQFF.

The J gene is TRBJ2-3, the V gene TRBV7-9; 9 positions agree with TRBD1. The CDR3 runs 17 residues. Germline values: CDR1 SEHNR, CDR2 FQNEAQ (reference sequence). J was trimmed by 0 bases and V by 3 bases; bases with no gene match: 7. The CDR3 region is CASSLGTGWGSTDTQYF. In DNA, the CDR3 is TGTGCCAGCAGCTTGGGGACAGGGTGGGGAAGCACAGATACGCAGTATTTT.

V usage is TRBV4-1 and J usage is TRBJ1-1, with D possibly TRBD1 on 5 matching bases. The germline V gene has CDR1 MGHRA and CDR2 YSYEKL. Trimming cost V 10 bases and J 2 bases, with 14 bases left between them. This CDR3 contains 13 residues. CDR3 nucleotide sequence: TGCGCCACCGGACTCCAGGGAAACACTGAAGCTTTCTTT. Amino acid sequence: CATGLQGNTEAFF.